The sequence of this T cell receptor beta chain was determined in a study of identifying expanded T cells in peripheral blood. Produced via immunoSEQ multiplex PCR; TCRdb's table is partial and in-frame only. The table lists about 130,000 clones, 75% to 90% of them singletons. Collection occurred without any documented infections or immune events in donors. Per germline, CDR1 GTSNPN and CDR2 SVGIG (reference sequence). The CDR3 extends over 12 amino acids. Trimming removed 2 bases from V and 4 bases from J, with 7 bases in between. The clonotype comes from a person between 18 and 75 years old in good health. The V and J genes are TRBV30 and TRBJ2-3; D ambiguous. Sequencing was carried out using blood. CDR3 DNA: TGTGCCTGGAGTAGGATAGCAGATACGCAGTATTTT. It is translated as CAWSRIADTQYF.